A single sample gave rise to the 14 T cell receptor beta chains below, sequenced in a study of early T cells in non-severe SARS-CoV-2 infection. TCRdb processed the 5' RACE reads anew with MiXCR; each CDR3 protein has one entry. Of about 100,000 distinct CDR3 sequences listed, 13% are singletons. Sequencing was performed on whole blood. The receptor set was obtained from an adult who was a healthcare worker with PCR-confirmed SARS-CoV-2 infection or an uninfected control (not recorded which).

This clonotype was seen many times. This chain connects TRBV11-2 to TRBJ2-3, with 7 positions matching TRBD1. The V gene's germline CDR1 is SGHAT and CDR2 FQNNGV. Unmatched junction bases numbered 18, after V lost 5 bases and J lost 4 bases. The CDR3 spans 18 residues. This chain's CDR3 is CASSTRDRGFVSPDTQYF. CDR3 nucleotide sequence: TGTGCCAGCAGCACCCGGGACAGAGGTTTTGTCAGCCCAGATACGCAGTATTTT.

J is TRBJ2-1 and V is TRBV4-1; TRBD1 aligns across 12 bases. Trimming at V came to 0 bases and at J to 7 bases, leaving 10 bases not matched to a gene. Germline V gives CDR1 MGHRA, CDR2 YSYEKL. The CDR3 runs 18 residues. This chain's CDR3 is CASSQDQYGTGGRNEQFF. The CDR3 DNA sequence: TGCGCCAGCAGCCAAGATCAATACGGGACAGGGGGCAGGAATGAGCAGTTCTTC.

The chain joins TRBV9 to TRBJ2-2, with 10 bases matching TRBD2. After removal of 4 bases from V and 4 bases from J, the junction contained 7 bases not matched to a gene. This CDR3 spans 16 amino acids. From germline, CDR1 is SGDLS and CDR2 YYNGEE. The CDR3 is CASSPSGGAGTGELFF. CDR3 sequence (DNA): TGTGCCAGCAGCCCCAGCGGGGGGGCGGGCACCGGGGAGCTGTTTTTT.

This clonotype was detected many times. This chain uses TRBV4-3 with TRBJ1-6; possible D gene TRBD1, 5 bases. The CDR3 length is 15 residues. The ends were cut back, 1 base at V and 9 bases at J, with 13 bases in the middle. Germline lookup yields CDR1 LGHNA and CDR2 YSLEER. CDR3 sequence (DNA): TGCGCCAGCAGCCAAGGATCGGGGGGGAGTTCACCCCTCCACTTT. It codes for CASSQGSGGSSPLHF.

The chain joins TRBV12-2 to TRBJ1-4; the table gives TRBD1 as D, unverified against the DNA. TRBV12-2 represents a pseudogene. This CDR3 is 17 amino acids long. CDR3 amino acids: CASRFLNDRGFNEKLFF. As DNA, the CDR3 is TGTGCAAGTCGCTTCCTAAATGACCGGGGCTTCAATGAAAAACTGTTTTTT.

Ten or more counts support this clonotype. This chain connects TRBV24-1 to TRBJ2-3; perhaps TRBD2 as D (5 bases). CDR1 is KGHDR, CDR2 SFDVKD, per germline. V shed 11 bases and J shed 4 bases, with 9 bases lying between them. This CDR3 has 11 amino acids. The chain's CDR3 is CAIGNSDTQYF. In nucleotides, the CDR3 is TGTGCCATCGGGAACTCAGATACGCAGTATTTT.

This clonotype was counted ten times or more. The genes are TRBV29-1 and TRBJ1-1; unclear D gene. V lost 0 bases and J lost 0, with 14 bases in between. CDR1 is SQVTM and CDR2 is ANQGSEA in the germline V gene. The CDR3 totals 16 residues. The CDR3 region has the DNA TGCAGCGTTGAAGATCCCTTTGAGGGAATGAACACTGAAGCTTTCTTT. This sequence encodes CSVEDPFEGMNTEAFF.

This clonotype occurred a few times. This chain joins TRBV29-1 and TRBJ2-6; unclear D gene. The CDR3 totals 15 residues. The germline V gene has CDR1 SQVTM and CDR2 ANQGSEA. Trimming took off 4 bases at V and 0 bases at J, with 10 bases between the two ends. This chain's CDR3 is CSVAYVSSGANVLTF. The CDR3 DNA reads as TGCAGCGTTGCGTACGTGAGCTCTGGGGCCAACGTCCTGACTTTC.

This clonotype was seen repeatedly, ten times or more. The chain carries TRBV6-1 and TRBJ2-1, with 7 nucleotides matching TRBD2. This CDR3 has 13 residues. J gave up 9 bases and V 7 bases, and 9 bases lay outside the gene matches. Germline assignment: CDR1 MNHNS and CDR2 SASEGT. The CDR3 DNA reads as TGTGCCAGCATCTCTTCAGGGAGGGGTGAGCAGTTCTTC. Translated, it gives CASISSGRGEQFF.

This clonotype was seen many times. The rearrangement links TRBV7-6 to TRBJ2-5; no clear D gene. CDR1 is SGHVS, CDR2 FNYEAQ, per germline. Trimming pared 4 bases from V and 2 bases from J, leaving 2 bases between. This CDR3 region has 11 residues. The CDR3 DNA sequence: TGTGCCAGCAGCTCTCAAGAGACCCAGTACTTC. Translating it yields CASSSQETQYF.

This clonotype has a count of ten or more. The chain links TRBV20-1 to TRBJ2-1; 8 bases are shared with TRBD2. Germline CDR1 reads DFQATT; CDR2 reads SNEGSKA (reference sequence). The CDR3 covers 13 residues. V shed 3 bases and J 9 bases; nucleotides not matched to a gene: 7. CDR3 nucleotide sequence: TGCAGTGCTAGCGGCGGGGGGACGGGTGAGCAGTTCTTC. Translating gives CSASGGGTGEQFF.

This clonotype showed up many times. This sequence joins TRBV11-2 and TRBJ2-2, with 10 positions matching TRBD2. This CDR3 spans 17 amino acids. Per germline, CDR1 SGHAT and CDR2 FQNNGV. Trimming at V came to 4 bases and at J to 4 bases, leaving 9 bases not matched to a gene. CDR3 in amino acids: CASSSPPSGGATGELFF. CDR3 DNA sequence: TGTGCCAGCAGCTCGCCCCCCAGCGGGGGGGCCACCGGGGAGCTGTTTTTT.

This chain connects TRBV4-2 to TRBJ1-2; possibly TRBD1 for D (5 bases). Germline values: CDR1 LGHNA, CDR2 YNFKEQ. The CDR3 extends over 14 amino acids. V lost 0 bases and J 8 bases, leaving 13 bases between the germline ends. The CDR3: CASSQDVGDRGYTF. The CDR3 DNA is TGTGCCAGCAGCCAAGATGTGGGGGATAGAGGCTACACCTTC.

V is TRBV29-1 and J is TRBJ2-2, with D possibly being TRBD1 or TRBD2 (6 bases each). Germline loops: CDR1 SQVTM, CDR2 ANQGSEA. The V end was cut by 3 bases, the J end by 6 bases, with 17 bases between. The CDR3 has 15 amino acids. The CDR3 DNA is TGCAGCGTTGAGGGTGTCCAGGGGAGGCCCGGGGAGCTGTTTTTT. This sequence encodes CSVEGVQGRPGELFF.